This T cell receptor beta chain was sequenced in a study of pediatric ulcerative colitis. During colonoscopy, one to two rectal pinch biopsies were collected. The germline V and J ends were trimmed by 5 bases and 0 bases, with 13 bases remaining between them. Germline V gene sequence: CDR1 SGHRS, CDR2 YFSETQ. This CDR3 has 15 amino acids. On this clone: Antigen: not known.

Study findings and constraints: Clonal expansions reduced rectal repertoire diversity in acute severe colitis. Repertoires came from total lymphocyte DNA, not specific subsets.

Sequencing was performed with immunoSEQ multiplex PCR; in TCRdb, only in-frame clones are kept and a portion is missing. Here the sample spans about 34,000 clones, roughly 70% being singletons. Sequencing was performed on gut tissue. V is TRBV5-1 and J is TRBJ2-3, with unresolved D. The sequence was obtained from a boy aged 5-17 years with severe ulcerative colitis. CDR3 residues: CASSFDRESTDTQYF. Here the CDR3 DNA reads TGCGCCAGCAGTTTCGACCGAGAAAGCACAGATACGCAGTATTTT.